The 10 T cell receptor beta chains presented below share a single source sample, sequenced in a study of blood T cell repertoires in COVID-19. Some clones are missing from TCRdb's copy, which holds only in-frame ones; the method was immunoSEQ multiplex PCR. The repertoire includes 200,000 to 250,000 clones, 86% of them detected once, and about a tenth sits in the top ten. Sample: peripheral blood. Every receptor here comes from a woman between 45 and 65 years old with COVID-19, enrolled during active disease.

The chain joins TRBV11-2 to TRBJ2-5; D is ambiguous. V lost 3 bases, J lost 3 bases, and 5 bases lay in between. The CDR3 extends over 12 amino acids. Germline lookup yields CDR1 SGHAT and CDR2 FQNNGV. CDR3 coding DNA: TGTGCCAGCAGCTTCGTTGAAGAGACCCAGTACTTC. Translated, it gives CASSFVEETQYF.

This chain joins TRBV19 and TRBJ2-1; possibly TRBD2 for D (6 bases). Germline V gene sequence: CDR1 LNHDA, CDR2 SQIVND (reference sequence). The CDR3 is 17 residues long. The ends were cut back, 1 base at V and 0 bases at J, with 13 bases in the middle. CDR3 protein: CASSIVGGGYSYNEQFF. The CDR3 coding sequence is TGTGCCAGTAGTATAGTCGGGGGAGGTTACTCCTACAATGAGCAGTTCTTC. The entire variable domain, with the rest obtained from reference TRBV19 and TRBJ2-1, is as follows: DGGITQSPKYLFRKEGQNVTLSCEQNLNHDAMYWYRQDPGQGLRLIYYSQIVNDFQKGDIAEGYSVSREKKESFPLTVTSAQKNPTAFYLCASSIVGGGYSYNEQFFGPGTRLTVL.

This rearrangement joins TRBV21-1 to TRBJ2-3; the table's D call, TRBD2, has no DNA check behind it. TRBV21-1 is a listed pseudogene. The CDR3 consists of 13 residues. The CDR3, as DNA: TGTGCCAGCAGCAAGGGGGGGGGAGATACGCAGTATTTT. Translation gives CASSKGGGDTQYF.

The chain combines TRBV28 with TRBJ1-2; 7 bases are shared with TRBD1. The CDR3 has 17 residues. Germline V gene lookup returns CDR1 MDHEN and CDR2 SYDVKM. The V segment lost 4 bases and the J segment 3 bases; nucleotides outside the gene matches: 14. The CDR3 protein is CASSSPTLGGVDYGYTF. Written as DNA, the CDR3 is TGTGCCAGCAGTTCGCCGACTCTAGGGGGCGTCGACTATGGCTACACCTTC.

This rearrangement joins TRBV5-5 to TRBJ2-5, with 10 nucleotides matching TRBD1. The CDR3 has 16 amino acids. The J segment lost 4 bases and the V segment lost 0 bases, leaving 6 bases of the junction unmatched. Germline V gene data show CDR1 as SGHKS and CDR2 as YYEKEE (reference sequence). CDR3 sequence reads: CASSLGQGAKGETQYF. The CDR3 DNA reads TGTGCCAGCAGCTTGGGACAGGGGGCGAAAGGAGAGACCCAGTACTTC.

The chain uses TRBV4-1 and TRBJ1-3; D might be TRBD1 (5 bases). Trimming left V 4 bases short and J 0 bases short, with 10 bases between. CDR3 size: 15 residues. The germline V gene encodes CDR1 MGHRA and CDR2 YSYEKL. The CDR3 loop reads CASSLGATSGNTIYF. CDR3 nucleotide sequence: TGCGCCAGCAGCCTTGGGGCTACCTCTGGAAACACCATATATTTT.

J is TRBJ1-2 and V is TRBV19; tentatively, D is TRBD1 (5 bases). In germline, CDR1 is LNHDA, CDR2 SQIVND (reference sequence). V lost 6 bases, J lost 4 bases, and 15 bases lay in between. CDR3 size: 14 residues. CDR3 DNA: TGTGCCAGTAGCCGGCAGGGTTCGGTCTATGGCTACACCTTC. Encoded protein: CASSRQGSVYGYTF.

The CDR3 nucleotides read TGTGCCAGCAGCCAAGTTGGCGGGGCACTCACAGATACGCAGTATTTT. Translated, it gives CASSQVGGALTDTQYF. V is TRBV3-1 (or the pseudogene TRBV3-2) and J is TRBJ2-3; TRBD2 is a possible D gene (6 bases). This CDR3 comprises 16 residues. V shed 1 base and J shed 2 bases, with 13 bases lying between them. The germline CDR1 and CDR2 sequences are LGHDT and YNNKEL (reference sequence).

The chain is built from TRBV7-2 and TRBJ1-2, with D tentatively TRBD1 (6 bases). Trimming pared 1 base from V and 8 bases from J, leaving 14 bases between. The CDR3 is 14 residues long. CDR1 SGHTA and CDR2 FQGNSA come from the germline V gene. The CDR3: CASSLGVRGWGYTF. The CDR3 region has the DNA TGTGCCAGCAGCTTAGGGGTCAGGGGTTGGGGCTACACCTTC.

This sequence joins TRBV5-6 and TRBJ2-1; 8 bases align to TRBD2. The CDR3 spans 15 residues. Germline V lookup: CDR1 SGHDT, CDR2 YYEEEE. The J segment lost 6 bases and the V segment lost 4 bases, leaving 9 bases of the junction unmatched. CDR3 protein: CASSHFPGGSNEQFF. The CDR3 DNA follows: TGTGCCAGCAGCCACTTTCCGGGGGGGAGCAATGAGCAGTTCTTC.